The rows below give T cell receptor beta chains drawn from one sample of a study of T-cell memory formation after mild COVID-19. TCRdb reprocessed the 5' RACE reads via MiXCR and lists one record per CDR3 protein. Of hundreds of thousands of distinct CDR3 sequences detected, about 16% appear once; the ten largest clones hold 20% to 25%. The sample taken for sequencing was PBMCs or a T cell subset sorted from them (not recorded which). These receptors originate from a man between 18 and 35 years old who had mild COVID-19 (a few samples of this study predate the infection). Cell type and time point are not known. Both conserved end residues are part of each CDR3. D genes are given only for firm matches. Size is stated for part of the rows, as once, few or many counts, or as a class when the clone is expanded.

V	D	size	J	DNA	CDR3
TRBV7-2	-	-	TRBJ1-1	TGTGCCAGCAGCCGTGGGGACATCCGGTTGAACACTGAAGCTTTCTTT	CASSRGDIRLNTEAFF
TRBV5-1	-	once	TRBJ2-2	TGCGCCAGCAGCTTAGAAGGCTCGGGTTCCGGGGAGCTGTTTTTT	CASSLEGSGSGELFF
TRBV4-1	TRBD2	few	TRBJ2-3	TGCGCCAGCAGCCAAGACGGGACTAGCGGGGGGATGAGAGATACGCAGTATTTT	CASSQDGTSGGMRDTQYF
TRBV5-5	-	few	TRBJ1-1	TGTGCCAGCAGCCCAAACCCGACAGGGAACACTGAAGCTTTCTTT	CASSPNPTGNTEAFF
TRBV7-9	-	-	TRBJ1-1	TGTGCCAGCAGCTTAGTCACAGGCGACACTGAAGCTTTCTTT	CASSLVTGDTEAFF
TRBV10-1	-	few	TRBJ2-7	-	CASSILVKAYEQYF
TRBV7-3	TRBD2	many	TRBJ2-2	TGTGCCAGCAGTCCCCTAGCGGGGGGGGCCGGGGAGCTGTTTTTT	CASSPLAGGAGELFF
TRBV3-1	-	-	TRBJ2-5	TGTGCCAGCAGCCCCACAGGGACGGAGACCCAGTACTTC	CASSPTGTETQYF
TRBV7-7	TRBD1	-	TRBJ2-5	TGTGCTAGCAGCCCGACGACAGGGGGCCAAGAGACCCAGTACTTC	CASSPTTGGQETQYF
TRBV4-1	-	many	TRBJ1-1	TGCGCCAGCAGCCCCCATGGGGTGAACACTGAAGCTTTCTTT	CASSPHGVNTEAFF
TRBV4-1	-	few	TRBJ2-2	TGCGCCAGCAGCCAAGCTCTGGTGAACACCGGGGAGCTGTTTTTT	CASSQALVNTGELFF
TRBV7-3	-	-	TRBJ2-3	TGTGCCAGCAGCTCCGGGACGGCTAGGGGAGATACGCAGTATTTT	CASSSGTARGDTQYF
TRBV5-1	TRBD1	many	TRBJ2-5	TGCGCCAGCACCACAGGACAGGGACGAGAGACCCAGTACTTC	CASTTGQGRETQYF
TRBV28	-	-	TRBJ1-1	TGTGCCAGCAGTTTATACAAGAACACTGAAGCTTTCTTT	CASSLYKNTEAFF
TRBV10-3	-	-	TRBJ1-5	TGTGCCATCAGGGGGGGCGGCGATCAGCCCCAGCATTTT	CAIRGGGDQPQHF
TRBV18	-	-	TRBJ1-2	TGTGCCAGCTCCGCCTTCTATGGCTACACCTTC	CASSAFYGYTF
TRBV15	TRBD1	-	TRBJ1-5	TGTGCCACCAGCAGAGATCGAGGGGGCGGACAGCCCCAGCATTTT	CATSRDRGGGQPQHF
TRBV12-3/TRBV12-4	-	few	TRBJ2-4	TGTGCCAGCAGTTTAGGGCAGTCCAAAAACATTCAGTACTTC	CASSLGQSKNIQYF
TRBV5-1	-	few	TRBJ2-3	TGCGCCAGCAGCTTGCGGGGGGCCCTCACAGATACGCAGTATTTT	CASSLRGALTDTQYF
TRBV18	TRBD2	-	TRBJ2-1	TGTGCCAGCTCACCAACCAGCGGGGGTGGGGATGAGCAGTTCTTC	CASSPTSGGGDEQFF
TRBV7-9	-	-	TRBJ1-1	TGTGCCAGCTCCGAGGGGGGATGGGGGAACACTGAAGCTTTCTTT	CASSEGGWGNTEAFF
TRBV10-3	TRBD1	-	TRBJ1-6	TGTGCCATCAGTGAAATAGGCAGGGGGAACTATAATTCACCCCTCCACTTT	CAISEIGRGNYNSPLHF
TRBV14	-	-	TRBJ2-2	TGTGCCAGCAGCCATGGGAGCGGTAACAGGGTAACCGGGGAGCTGTTTTTT	CASSHGSGNRVTGELFF
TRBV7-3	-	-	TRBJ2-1	TGTGCCAGCAGCTTAGGTCTTCGGGGGAACAATGAGCAGTTCTTC	CASSLGLRGNNEQFF
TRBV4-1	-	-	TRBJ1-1	TGCGCCAGCAGACGAAGCGCAACGAGGGACACTGAAGCTTTCTTT	CASRRSATRDTEAFF
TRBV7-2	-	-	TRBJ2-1	TGTGCCAGCAGCTTAGGGGCGTCCCAGGATGAGCAGTTCTTC	CASSLGASQDEQFF
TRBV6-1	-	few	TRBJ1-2	TGTGCCAGCAGTGAAGTTCCAGGGGAGAGTGGCTACACCTTC	CASSEVPGESGYTF
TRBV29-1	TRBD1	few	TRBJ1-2	TGCAGCGTCCCGACAGGGATGGGTGGCTACACCTTC	CSVPTGMGGYTF
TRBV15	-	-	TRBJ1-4	TGTGCCACCAGCAGAGCACGCATGGAAAAACTGTTTTTT	CATSRARMEKLFF
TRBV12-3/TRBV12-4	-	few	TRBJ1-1	TGTGCCAGCAGTTTTCGGGCAGCGAACACTGAAGCTTTCTTT	CASSFRAANTEAFF
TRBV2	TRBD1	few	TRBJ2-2	TGTGCCAGCCTTAACCCGGGACAGGGGGCTGCCGGGGAGCTGTTTTTT	CASLNPGQGAAGELFF
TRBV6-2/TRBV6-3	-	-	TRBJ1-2	TGTGCCAGCCTCACACTCGAGTATGGCTACACCTTC	CASLTLEYGYTF
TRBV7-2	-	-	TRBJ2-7	TGTGCCAGCAGCTTAGATCCGGGCTTGAACTACGAGCAGTACTTC	CASSLDPGLNYEQYF
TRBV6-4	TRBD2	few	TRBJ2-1	TGTGCCAGCAGTGAATTGGGGGGGTCGGGCGGTGAGCAGTTCTTC	CASSELGGSGGEQFF
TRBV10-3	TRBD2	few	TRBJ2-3	TGTGCCATCAGTGCGCTAGCGGAGAGCACAGATACGCAGTATTTT	CAISALAESTDTQYF
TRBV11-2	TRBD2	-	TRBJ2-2	TGTGCCAGCAGCTTTCAGGCGGGGGGAGTCGGGGAGCTGTTTTTT	CASSFQAGGVGELFF
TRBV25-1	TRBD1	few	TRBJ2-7	TGTGCCAGCAGTGAAACGGGGCAGGGGGCTCGGGAGCAGTACTTC	CASSETGQGAREQYF
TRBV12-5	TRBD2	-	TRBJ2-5	TGTGCTAGTGGACTAGCGGGGAGTATGGAGACCCAGTACTTC	CASGLAGSMETQYF
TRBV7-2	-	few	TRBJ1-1	TGTGCCAGCAGCCGACCTGGTAGCACTGAAGCTTTCTTT	CASSRPGSTEAFF
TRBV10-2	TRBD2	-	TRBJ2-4	TGCGCCAGCAGGCTAGCGGGGGAAAACATTCAGTACTTC	CASRLAGENIQYF
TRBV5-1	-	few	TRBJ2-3	TGCGCCAGCAGCTGGGCCCCAGATACGCAGTATTTT	CASSWAPDTQYF
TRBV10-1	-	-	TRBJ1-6	TGCGCCAGCAGTGAACCGAGAGAAATCTCACCCCTCCACTTT	CASSEPREISPLHF
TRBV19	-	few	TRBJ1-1	TGTGCCAGTACCGTGCCGGGGAACACTGAAGCTTTCTTT	CASTVPGNTEAFF
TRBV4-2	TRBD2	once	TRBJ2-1	TGTGCCAGCAGCACGACTAGCGGGGTGGATGAGCAGTTCTTC	CASSTTSGVDEQFF
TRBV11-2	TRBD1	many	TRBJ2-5	TGTGCCAGCAGCCCAGGGGGTACCCAAGAGACCCAGTACTTC	CASSPGGTQETQYF
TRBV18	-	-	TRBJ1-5	TGTGCCAGCTCAGAGACAGTGGGGGGAAGCAATCAGCCCCAGCATTTT	CASSETVGGSNQPQHF
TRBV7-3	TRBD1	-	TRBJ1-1	TGTGCCAGCAGCTTAGACAGGGGACACACTGAAGCTTTCTTT	CASSLDRGHTEAFF
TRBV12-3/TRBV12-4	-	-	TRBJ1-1	TGTGCCAGCAGTGATACCAGGTCGGAAGCTTTCTTT	CASSDTRSEAFF
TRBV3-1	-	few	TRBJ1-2	TGTGCCAGCAGCCAAGAACGGGGTGGAAAAGGCTACACCTTC	CASSQERGGKGYTF
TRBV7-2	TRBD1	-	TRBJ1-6	TGTGCCAGCAGCTTAAGGGGACAGAGAAATTCACCCCTCCACTTT	CASSLRGQRNSPLHF
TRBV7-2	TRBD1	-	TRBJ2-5	TGTGCCAGCAGCTTAAAGTACGGACAGGGAAGAAGTGAGGAGACCCAGTACTTC	CASSLKYGQGRSEETQYF
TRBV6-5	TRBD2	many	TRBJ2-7	TGTGCCAGCAGCCGCGGGGGCTCCTACGAGCAGTACTTC	CASSRGGSYEQYF
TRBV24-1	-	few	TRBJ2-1	TGTGCCACCAGTAAAAGCTCCTACAATGAGCAGTTCTTC	CATSKSSYNEQFF
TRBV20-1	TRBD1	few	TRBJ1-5	TGCAGTGCTCACCGGGACAGGTGGGAGTTGGTCTCTGATAGCAATCAGCCCCAGCATTTT	CSAHRDRWELVSDSNQPQHF
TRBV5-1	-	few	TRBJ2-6	TGCGCCAGCCGCTCTACTGGGGCCAACGTCCTGACTTTC	CASRSTGANVLTF
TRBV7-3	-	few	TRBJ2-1	TGTGCCAGCAGCTCGGTTGGCGGAGAGTACAATGAGCAGTTCTTC	CASSSVGGEYNEQFF
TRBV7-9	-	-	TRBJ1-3	TGTGCCAGCAGCTACACCCGCGGGAGCTCTGGAAACACCATATATTTT	CASSYTRGSSGNTIYF
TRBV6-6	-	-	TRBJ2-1	TGTGCCAGCGCGAGAGGGGTAAATGAGCAGTTCTTC	CASARGVNEQFF
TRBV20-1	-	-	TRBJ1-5	TGCAGTGCTTCGGGGGCGTTAAATCAGCCCCAGCATTTT	CSASGALNQPQHF